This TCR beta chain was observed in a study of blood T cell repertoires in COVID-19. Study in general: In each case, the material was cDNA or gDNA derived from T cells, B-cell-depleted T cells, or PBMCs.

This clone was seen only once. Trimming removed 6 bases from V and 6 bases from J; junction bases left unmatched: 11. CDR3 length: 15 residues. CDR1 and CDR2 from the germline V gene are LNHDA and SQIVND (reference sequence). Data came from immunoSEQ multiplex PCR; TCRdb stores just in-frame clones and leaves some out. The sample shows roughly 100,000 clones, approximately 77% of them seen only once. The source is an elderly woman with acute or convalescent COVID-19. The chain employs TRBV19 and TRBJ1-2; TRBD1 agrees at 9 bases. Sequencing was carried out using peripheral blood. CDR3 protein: CASSSDRGWTNGYTF. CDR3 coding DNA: TGTGCCAGTAGCTCTGACAGGGGGTGGACAAATGGCTACACCTTC. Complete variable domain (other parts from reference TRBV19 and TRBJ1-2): DGGITQSPKYLFRKEGQNVTLSCEQNLNHDAMYWYRQDPGQGLRLIYYSQIVNDFQKGDIAEGYSVSREKKESFPLTVTSAQKNPTAFYLCASSSDRGWTNGYTFGSGTRLTVV.